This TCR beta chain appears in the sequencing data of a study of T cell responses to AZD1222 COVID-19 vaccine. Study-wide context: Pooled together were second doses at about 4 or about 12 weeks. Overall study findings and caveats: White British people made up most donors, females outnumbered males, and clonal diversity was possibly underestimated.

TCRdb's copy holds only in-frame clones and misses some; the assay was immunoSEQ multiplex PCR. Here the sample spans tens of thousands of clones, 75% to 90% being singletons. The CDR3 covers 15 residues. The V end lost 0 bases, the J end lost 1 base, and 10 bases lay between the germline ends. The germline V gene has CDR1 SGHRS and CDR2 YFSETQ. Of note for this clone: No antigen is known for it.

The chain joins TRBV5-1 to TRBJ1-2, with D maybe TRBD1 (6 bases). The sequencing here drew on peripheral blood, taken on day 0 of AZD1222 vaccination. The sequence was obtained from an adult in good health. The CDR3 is CASSLGGQINYGYTF. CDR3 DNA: TGCGCCAGCAGCTTGGGCGGACAGATTAACTATGGCTACACCTTC.